Sequencing of this TCR beta chain was carried out in a study of OX40 agonist ivuxolimab in advanced cancers. Trimming removed 4 bases from V and 5 bases from J, with 14 bases in between. The CDR3 runs to 14 residues. Germline loops: CDR1 MNHEY, CDR2 SMNVEV (reference sequence). Of note for this clone: Its antigen is undetermined.

Measured with immunoSEQ multiplex PCR; TCRdb has only the in-frame clones, and not every one. The sample records under 70,000 clones, around 90% being singletons. Study-wide points: Compared with CD4+, CD8+ T cells on average had more expanded clones.

The sample in question was CD4+ or CD8+ T cells sorted from blood, obtained in a trial of the OX40 agonist ivuxolimab. The clonotype was recovered from an adult with an advanced solid tumor such as melanoma, head and neck, liver or kidney cancer. The chain is built from TRBV27 and TRBJ2-5; D is perhaps TRBD1 or TRBD2 (5 bases each). The CDR3: CASSYGPWGETQYF. CDR3 bases: TGTGCCAGCAGTTACGGTCCGTGGGGGGAGACCCAGTACTTC.